Listed here are 21 T cell receptor beta chains from one sample, sequenced in a study of vaccination and CD4 T cells after COVID-19. No antigen has been assigned to these receptors. Cultured CD4+ T-cell DNA underwent Oncomine TCR Beta short-read sequencing. A single record per CDR3 protein comes from TCRdb applying MiXCR to the PCR reads. The data contain 10,000 to 15,000 distinct CDR3 sequences, 30% of them singletons. The treatment denotes: 10-day PBMC culture with coronavirus spike peptide pools or control peptides (ViraFEST assay). Sequenced: cultured CD4+ T cells from blood. These receptors were obtained from a human donor with COVID-19.

The count of this clonotype is one. One end of the junction does not line up with germline, which may come from a read error. The CDR3 sequence: CANSPQGNSNQPQHF. The CDR3 nucleotides read TGTGCCAACAGTCCACAGGGGAATAGCAATCAGCCCCAGCATTTT. The chain joins TRBV12-3 or TRBV12-4 to TRBJ1-5, with 7 bases lining up with TRBD1. The CDR3 sequence is 15 residues long.

The J gene is TRBJ1-3, the V gene TRBV11-2; TRBD1 might be the D (6 bases). Germline V gene lookup returns CDR1 SGHAT and CDR2 FQNNGV. V was cut by 7 bases and J by 7 bases, with 17 bases left in between. The CDR3 has 14 residues. The CDR3 reads CASKHRVSGNTIYF. The CDR3 DNA follows: TGTGCCAGCAAACACAGGGTGTCCGGCAACACCATATATTTT.

The DNA for the CDR3 is TGTGCCAGCTCACCCGCGGCAGGGAGGAATGAGCAGTTCTTC. Protein sequence: CASSPAAGRNEQFF. This chain links TRBV18 with TRBJ2-1; possibly TRBD2 for D (6 bases). The CDR3 is made up of 14 amino acids. Trimming removed 3 bases at V and 7 bases at J, with 13 bases between. Germline V gene data show CDR1 as KGHSH and CDR2 as LQKENI.

This chain joins TRBV19 and TRBJ1-5; 9 bases fit TRBD1. After removal of 10 bases from V and 3 bases from J, the junction contained 13 bases not matched to a gene. The CDR3 extends over 16 amino acids. Germline assignment: CDR1 LNHDA and CDR2 SQIVND (reference sequence). The CDR3 region is CATTRDRTGVNQPQHF. CDR3 nucleotide sequence: TGTGCCACGACCAGGGATAGGACAGGGGTCAATCAGCCCCAGCATTTT.

The chain employs TRBV12-3 or TRBV12-4 and TRBJ2-2; D is unclear. Deletions cut 0 bases from V and 7 bases from J, with 6 bases between. The CDR3 spans 13 residues. The CDR3 protein is CASSLAGIGELFF. The CDR3 nucleotides read TGTGCCAGCAGTTTAGCAGGGATCGGGGAGCTGTTTTTT.

V is TRBV24-1 and J is TRBJ1-4; D is ambiguous. Per the germline V gene, CDR1 is KGHDR and CDR2 is SFDVKD. This CDR3 spans 15 amino acids. Trimming shortened V by 2 bases and J by 3 bases, and 9 bases separated the two germline ends. The CDR3 DNA follows: TGTGCCACCAGTGATTCCTCCAGGTCTAATGAAAAACTGTTTTTT. Translation: CATSDSSRSNEKLFF.

This clonotype turned up a few times. The chain couples TRBV20-1 to TRBJ1-5; 7 bases map to TRBD1. Trimming cost V 3 bases and J 5 bases; bases outside gene matches: 10. Germline V lookup: CDR1 DFQATT, CDR2 SNEGSKA (reference sequence). The CDR3 loop spans 15 amino acids. CDR3 sequence reads: CSASSVRDRDQPQHF. CDR3 nucleotides: TGCAGTGCTAGTTCGGTGAGGGACAGAGATCAGCCCCAGCATTTT.

This clonotype was seen a single time. The chain joins TRBV7-2 to TRBJ2-7; 9 nucleotides agree with TRBD1. Germline V gene lookup returns CDR1 SGHTA and CDR2 FQGNSA. The CDR3 is 15 residues long. After removal of 2 bases from V and 5 bases from J, the junction contained 7 bases not matched to a gene. This CDR3 is CASSLSRDRVNEQYF. The CDR3 region has the DNA TGTGCCAGCAGCTTAAGCCGGGACAGGGTCAACGAGCAGTACTTC. Combining the CDR3 with reference TRBV7-2 and TRBJ2-7 gives the whole variable domain GAGVSQSPSNKVTEKGKDVELRCDPISGHTALYWYRQSLGQGLEFLIYFQGNSAPDKSGLPSDRFSAERTGGSVSTLTIQRTQQEDSAVYLCASSLSRDRVNEQYFGPGTRLTVT.

The gene calls are TRBV11-2 and TRBJ2-7; D call uncertain. V shed 2 bases and J shed 6 bases, with 8 bases lying between them. The CDR3 length is 12 residues. CDR1 SGHAT and CDR2 FQNNGV come from the germline V gene. The CDR3 loop reads CASSLTQTEQYF. The CDR3 DNA sequence: TGTGCCAGCAGCTTAACACAGACCGAGCAGTACTTC.

In its sample, this clonotype ranks as medium-sized. The V gene is TRBV30, the J gene TRBJ1-2; D is ambiguous. The CDR3 has 11 residues. V was shortened by 0 bases and J by 8 bases, with 7 bases between the two germline ends. CDR1 and CDR2 (germline): GTSNPN, SVGIG (reference sequence). CDR3 DNA sequence: TGTGCCTGGAGTGTAAGCGCAGGCTACACCTTC. This sequence encodes CAWSVSAGYTF.

This clonotype was observed a few times. This chain links TRBV6-1 with TRBJ2-7, with 11 bases identical to TRBD2. The V and J ends lost 6 bases and 4 bases, in that order; junction bases with no gene match: 5. Germline lookup yields CDR1 MNHNS and CDR2 SASEGT. The CDR3 runs 14 residues. In DNA form, the CDR3 reads TGTGCCAGCAGCCGACTAGCGGGGATGTACGAGCAGTACTTC. It yields the protein CASSRLAGMYEQYF.

In this sample, this clonotype turned up a few times. The V gene is TRBV10-2, the J gene TRBJ1-5; maybe TRBD1 (5 bases). V was trimmed by 10 bases and J by 0 bases, leaving 13 bases between them. Germline CDR1 WSHSY, CDR2 SAAADI. The CDR3 consists of 14 residues. This CDR3 is CATQTDYSNQPQHF. CDR3 nucleotide sequence: TGCGCCACTCAGACAGATTATAGCAATCAGCCCCAGCATTTT.

This rearrangement joins TRBV18 to TRBJ1-1; possibly TRBD1 for D (5 bases). V gave up 3 bases and J gave up 3 bases, with 14 bases separating them. The germline V gene encodes CDR1 KGHSH and CDR2 LQKENI. The CDR3 has 15 residues. CDR3 in DNA: TGTGCCAGCTCACCTGATCCCGCGGGGCACACTGAAGCTTTCTTT. Its translation: CASSPDPAGHTEAFF.

This clonotype was counted only a few times. The V gene is TRBV6-1, the J gene TRBJ1-4; 7 positions match TRBD1. With V trimmed by 2 bases and J by 7 bases, 10 bases remained unmatched. The CDR3 is 16 residues long. CDR1 and CDR2 from the germline V gene are MNHNS and SASEGT. The DNA of the CDR3 is TGTGCCAGCAGTGAATTATCAGGGGGGGCTTTTGAAAAACTGTTTTTT. It specifies CASSELSGGAFEKLFF.

The J gene is TRBJ1-2, the V gene TRBV28, with a tentative D call TRBD1 (5 bases). Germline loops: CDR1 MDHEN, CDR2 SYDVKM. The V end was cut by 3 bases, the J end by 0 bases, with 17 bases between. The CDR3 is 17 residues long. CDR3 region: CASSLADRMGPNYGYTF. For the CDR3, the DNA is TGTGCCAGCAGTTTGGCCGACCGAATGGGGCCTAACTATGGCTACACCTTC.

The chain couples TRBV12-3 or TRBV12-4 to TRBJ1-5, with D unclear. The CDR3 runs 15 residues. Trimming took off 6 bases at V and 0 bases at J, with 12 bases between the two ends. CDR3 coding DNA: TGTGCCAGCAGCCCCGGTTGGGATAGCAATCAGCCCCAGCATTTT. This translates into CASSPGWDSNQPQHF.

The V gene is TRBV19, the J gene TRBJ1-2, with no clear D. V was pared by 6 bases and J by 8 bases, with 22 bases between. Germline V lookup: CDR1 LNHDA, CDR2 SQIVND (reference sequence). This CDR3 has 15 residues. The CDR3 sequence is CASRTLGLPWWGYTF. CDR3 DNA: TGTGCCAGTAGGACCCTCGGACTGCCGTGGTGGGGCTACACCTTC.

Only a few counts were recorded for this clonotype. The chain has TRBV20-1 and TRBJ2-5, with 9 bases matching TRBD2. This CDR3 is 14 amino acids long. Germline V gives CDR1 DFQATT, CDR2 SNEGSKA (reference sequence). The V gene end was trimmed by 6 bases and the J gene end by 1 base; junction bases not matched to a gene: 6. CDR3 amino acids: CSAPAGGLQETQYF. As DNA, the CDR3 is TGCAGTGCGCCAGCGGGGGGCCTCCAAGAGACCCAGTACTTC.

This clonotype was found a few times. The chain recombines TRBV24-1 with TRBJ2-4; perhaps TRBD2 as D (5 bases). The CDR3 is 14 amino acids. CDR1 and CDR2 (germline): KGHDR, SFDVKD. V dropped 3 bases and J dropped 6 bases, with 11 bases sitting between them. The DNA for the CDR3 is TGTGCCACCAGTGATAAAGGGAGCGGAAACATTCAGTACTTC. The encoded protein is CATSDKGSGNIQYF.

This clonotype was seen a handful of times. The chain is built from TRBV6-1 and TRBJ2-2; 14 positions agree with TRBD2. Unmatched junction bases numbered 9, after V lost 6 bases and J lost 9 bases. CDR1 and CDR2 from the germline V gene are MNHNS and SASEGT. The length of the CDR3 is 16 residues. CDR3 sequence (DNA): TGTGCCAGCAGGACCTCCGGGACTAGCGGGGGCCGGGAGCTGTTTTTT. Protein sequence: CASRTSGTSGGRELFF.

This clonotype turned up a few times. This rearrangement joins TRBV25-1 to TRBJ1-6; weak D call: TRBD1 (5 bases). CDR1 is MGHDK and CDR2 is SYGVNS in the germline V gene. The CDR3 length is 14 residues. Deletions cut 5 bases from V and 9 bases from J, with 14 bases between. The CDR3 nucleotides read TGTGCCAGCAGTAAACCAGGGTTGGGTTCACCCCTCCACTTT. It encodes CASSKPGLGSPLHF.